This T cell receptor (beta chain) comes out of a study of cytomegalovirus exposure and HLA in healthy donors. Regarding the study as a whole: The study listed about 150 cytomegalovirus-associated TCR beta chains. In a later analysis, V- and J-gene trimming of beta chains associated with a DCLRE1C missense variant, replicated independently. The study found most TCR sequences rare, yet found some public TCRs in many donors. An analysis was carried out later, and it reportedly showed fewer N-insertions in an Asian-associated ancestry cluster than the 666-donor mean.

With respect to this clone: Its target is not known.

Primers for the PCR totalled 60 Vbeta and 13 Jbeta. Data came from immunoSEQ multiplex PCR; TCRdb stores just in-frame clones and leaves some out. The top ten clones hold 4.9% of a sample with around 160,000 clones, around 80% of them seen once. V lost 1 base, J lost 0 bases, and 10 bases lay in between. The germline gives CDR1 MGHRA, CDR2 YSYEKL. The CDR3 is 16 residues long. The chain carries TRBV4-1 and TRBJ2-1, with D perhaps TRBD1 (6 bases). The sequenced sample consisted of PBMCs. The receptor was derived from a male donor in good health and CMV-seronegative. The CDR3 nucleotides are TGCGCCAGCAGCCAAGGGGACACCCTCTCCTACAATGAGCAGTTCTTC. As protein: CASSQGDTLSYNEQFF.